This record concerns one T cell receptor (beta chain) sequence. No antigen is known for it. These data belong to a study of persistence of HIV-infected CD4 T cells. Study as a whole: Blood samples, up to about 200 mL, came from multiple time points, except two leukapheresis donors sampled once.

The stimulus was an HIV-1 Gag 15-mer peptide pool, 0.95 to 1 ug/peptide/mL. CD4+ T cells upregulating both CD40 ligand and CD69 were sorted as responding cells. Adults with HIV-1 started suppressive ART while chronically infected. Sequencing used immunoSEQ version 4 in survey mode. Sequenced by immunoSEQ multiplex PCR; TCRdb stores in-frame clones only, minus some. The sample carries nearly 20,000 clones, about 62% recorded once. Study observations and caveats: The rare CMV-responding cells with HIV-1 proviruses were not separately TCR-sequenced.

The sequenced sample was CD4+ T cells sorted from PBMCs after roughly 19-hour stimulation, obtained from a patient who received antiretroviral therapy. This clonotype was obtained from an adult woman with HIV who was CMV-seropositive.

CDR3 DNA sequence: TGTGCCAGCAAGGGAGGTGGAACAGACTATGGCTACACCTTC. It yields the protein CASKGGGTDYGYTF. The chain joins TRBV2 to TRBJ1-2; D gene uncertain. The CDR3 length is 14 residues. Germline CDR1 and CDR2: SNHLY and FYNNEI. V lost 7 bases and J 3 bases, leaving 15 bases between the germline ends.